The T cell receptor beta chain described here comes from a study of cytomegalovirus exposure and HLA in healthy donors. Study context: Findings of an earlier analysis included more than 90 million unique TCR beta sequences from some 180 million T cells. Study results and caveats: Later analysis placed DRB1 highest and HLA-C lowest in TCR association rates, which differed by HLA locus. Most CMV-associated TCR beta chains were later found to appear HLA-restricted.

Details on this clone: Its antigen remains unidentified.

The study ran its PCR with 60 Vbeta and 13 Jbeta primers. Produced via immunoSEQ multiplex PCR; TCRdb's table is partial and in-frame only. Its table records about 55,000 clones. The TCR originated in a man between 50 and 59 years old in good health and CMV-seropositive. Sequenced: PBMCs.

The CDR3 nucleotides are TGTGCCACCAGCAGAGGATTGGGAGGGAGTGGCTACGAGCAGTACTTC. The encoded protein is CATSRGLGGSGYEQYF. This chain uses TRBV15 with TRBJ2-7; TRBD2 matches 7 bases. The CDR3 length is 16 residues. The germline V gene has CDR1 LNHNV and CDR2 YYDKDF (reference sequence). Germline trimming cut 1 base from V and 3 bases from J; bases unmatched to any gene: 9.